This entry lists 13 T cell receptor beta chains sequenced from one sample in a study of shared clonotypes between healthy human individuals. Clones were read by immunoSEQ multiplex PCR, and TCRdb kept only the in-frame ones, dropping some. The repertoire holds 2,500,000 or so clones, with around nine tenths as singletons. The sequencing input was naive CD4+ T cells sorted from blood. Indicated subset: CD45RA+ positively selected. The receptors shown here come from a man aged 18 to 29 in good health.

This chain links TRBV2 with TRBJ2-7, with 10 bases aligning to TRBD2. Germline V gene lookup returns CDR1 SNHLY and CDR2 FYNNEI. V lost 3 bases, J lost 6 bases, and 11 bases stayed unmatched. The CDR3 sequence is 16 residues long. The CDR3 is CASSDRPSGGAGEQYF. The CDR3 coding sequence is TGTGCCAGCAGTGATAGACCCAGCGGGGGGGCGGGCGAGCAGTACTTC. Full variable domain (outside the CDR3, taken from reference TRBV2 and TRBJ2-7): EPEVTQTPSHQVTQMGQEVILRCVPISNHLYFYWYRQILGQKVEFLVSFYNNEISEKSEIFDDQFSVERPDGSNFTLKIRSTKLEDSAMYFCASSDRPSGGAGEQYFGPGTRLTVT.

The chain is built from TRBV30 and TRBJ1-5, with TRBD1 matching 12 bases. Per the germline V gene, CDR1 is GTSNPN and CDR2 is SVGIG (reference sequence). V lost 3 bases, J lost 7 bases, and 7 bases stayed unmatched. This CDR3 is 15 amino acids long. The CDR3 nucleotides are TGTGCCTGGAGGAGGGGACAGGGGGCCAGGCAGCCCCAGCATTTT. Its translation: CAWRRGQGARQPQHF.

This rearrangement joins TRBV4-2 to TRBJ2-1; TRBD2 matches 8 bases. The germline V gene encodes CDR1 LGHNA and CDR2 YNFKEQ. The V gene end was trimmed by 0 bases and the J gene end by 3 bases; junction bases not matched to a gene: 4. The CDR3 is 16 residues long. CDR3 region: CASSQDSSGGYNEQFF. The CDR3 DNA reads TGTGCCAGCAGCCAAGATTCCAGCGGGGGCTACAATGAGCAGTTCTTC.

V usage is TRBV28 and J usage is TRBJ1-1; the D is unclear. The CDR3 totals 11 residues. Germline CDR1 reads MDHEN; CDR2 reads SYDVKM. The V end was cut by 6 bases, the J end by 7 bases, with 9 bases between. The CDR3 loop reads CASSAQFEAFF. For the CDR3, the DNA is TGTGCCAGCAGCGCACAGTTTGAAGCTTTCTTT.

On this clone itself: This same CDR3 is encoded by further DNA sequences in the sample. The CDR3, as DNA: TGTGCCAGCTCACCTGGGGAGGCTGGGGCCAACGTCCTGACTTTC. It is translated as CASSPGEAGANVLTF. This chain links TRBV18 with TRBJ2-6, with D perhaps TRBD2 (6 bases). The CDR3 sequence is 15 residues long. Germline values: CDR1 KGHSH, CDR2 LQKENI. Trimming removed 3 bases at V and 2 bases at J, with 8 bases between.

This chain connects TRBV5-1 to TRBJ2-3; a possible D gene is TRBD1 (5 bases). The CDR3 is 14 amino acids. Trimming shortened V by 0 bases and J by 9 bases, and 14 bases separated the two germline ends. Per germline, CDR1 SGHRS and CDR2 YFSETQ. The DNA for the CDR3 is TGCGCCAGCAGCTTGGCAAGGGGCCAGGGAACGCAGTATTTT. Protein product: CASSLARGQGTQYF.

The chain has TRBV6-1 and TRBJ1-6, with D hard to call. V was clipped by 3 bases and J by 7 bases, with 4 bases between them. From germline, CDR1 is MNHNS and CDR2 SASEGT. The CDR3 sequence is 12 residues long. CDR3 sequence (DNA): TGTGCCAGCAGTGACTGGAATTCACCCCTCCACTTT. This sequence encodes CASSDWNSPLHF.

Only a few counts were recorded for this clone. An end of the junction does not agree with germline; a read error may underlie this. V and J are TRBV7-9 and TRBJ2-7; D is possibly TRBD2 (5 bases). This CDR3 has 12 amino acids. Germline-derived CDR1 and CDR2 are SEHNR and FQNEAQ (reference sequence). Here the CDR3 reads CASSLAGREASF. The CDR3 DNA sequence: TGTGCCAGCAGCTTAGCGGGTCGGGAAGCTTCATTC. The full variable domain, rest sourced from reference TRBV7-9 and TRBJ2-7, is DTGVSQNPRHKITKRGQNVTFRCDPISEHNRLYWYRQTLGQGPEFLTYFQNEAQLEKSRLLSDRFSAERPKGSFSTLEIQRTEQGDSAMYLCASSLAGREASFGPGTRLTVT.

The J gene is TRBJ1-2, the V gene TRBV27; tentative D call: TRBD1 (5 bases). In germline, CDR1 is MNHEY, CDR2 SMNVEV (reference sequence). The CDR3 is 13 residues long. The ends were cut back, 6 bases at V and 5 bases at J, with 13 bases in the middle. The CDR3: CASSLGGRYGYTF. For the CDR3, the DNA is TGTGCCAGCAGCTTGGGGGGGAGGTATGGCTACACCTTC.

Note on this clone: Other DNA sequences from this sample encode an identical CDR3 as well. This chain joins TRBV18 and TRBJ2-7, with 7 nucleotides matching TRBD1. V was pared by 3 bases and J by 4 bases, with 6 bases of the junction left unmatched. This CDR3 region has 14 residues. CDR1 KGHSH and CDR2 LQKENI come from the germline V gene. CDR3 in DNA: TGTGCCAGCTCACCTTCCGGGACAGCTTACGAGCAGTACTTC. Protein product: CASSPSGTAYEQYF.

The chain links TRBV7-2 to TRBJ1-2; possibly TRBD1 for D (6 bases). CDR3 length: 14 residues. Germline V gene data show CDR1 as SGHTA and CDR2 as FQGNSA. V lost 4 bases and J lost 7, with 16 bases in between. The CDR3 bases are TGTGCCAGCAGCTATACGTCAGGGGCCTCTGGCTACACCTTC. Translated, it gives CASSYTSGASGYTF.

The rearrangement joins TRBV29-1 to TRBJ1-1; a possible D gene is TRBD1 (5 bases). This CDR3 has 17 amino acids. Between the trimmed V and J ends, which lost 6 bases and 3 bases, there was a span of 26 bases. Germline V lookup: CDR1 SQVTM, CDR2 ANQGSEA. This chain's CDR3 is CSVRINSRRGTDTEAFF. As DNA, the CDR3 is TGCAGCGTGAGGATAAACAGTCGTAGAGGGACGGACACTGAAGCTTTCTTT.

This chain links TRBV6-6 with TRBJ1-1; weak D call: TRBD1 (6 bases). Germline CDR1 reads MNHNY; CDR2 reads SVGAGI (reference sequence). The germline V and J ends were trimmed by 7 bases and 5 bases, with 14 bases remaining between them. The length of the CDR3 is 13 residues. The CDR3 reads CASIPGAVTEAFF. The CDR3 coding sequence is TGTGCCAGCATTCCAGGGGCTGTGACTGAAGCTTTCTTT.